This note documents a single TCR beta chain sequence. Its antigen is unknown. This record comes from a study of cytomegalovirus exposure and HLA in healthy donors. General observations from the study: A later analysis reported that several of the most significant clusters appeared to be linked to common viral pathogens, among them Epstein-Barr virus.

The PCR was carried out with 60 Vbeta primers and 13 Jbeta primers. Some clones are missing from TCRdb's copy, which holds only in-frame ones; the method was immunoSEQ multiplex PCR. The sample has some 190,000 clones, about 80% seen once; the top ten hold approximately 2.1%. CDR1 and CDR2 from the germline V gene are SGHAT and FQDESV (reference sequence). V was pared by 3 bases and J by 4 bases, with 18 bases between. CDR3 length equals 16 residues. V and J are TRBV11-1 and TRBJ2-5; no firm D call. Sequenced input: PBMCs. This TCR derives from a woman in her thirties in good health and CMV-seronegative. CDR3 region: CASSLSRIRPGETQYF. Here the CDR3 DNA reads TGTGCCAGCAGCTTGAGTAGGATCAGGCCCGGAGAGACCCAGTACTTC.